The TCR beta chain described here comes from a study of OX40 agonist ivuxolimab in advanced cancers. Study-wide context: Three individuals attained partial responses, comprising one hepatocellular carcinoma case and two cutaneous melanoma cases.

The germline gives CDR1 SGHRS, CDR2 YFSETQ. The length of the CDR3 is 14 residues. V shed 0 bases and J shed 5 bases, with 8 bases lying between them. Broader study findings: Expanded clones were, on average, more numerous in CD8+ T cells than in CD4+.

Comment on this clone: Its target is unknown.

The protocol was immunoSEQ multiplex PCR, while the TCRdb copy is restricted to in-frame clones and leaves out a portion. The sample contains over 90,000 clones, around 89% of which appear only once. Autoimmune disease history or systemic immunosuppression meant exclusion. The sample was CD4+ or CD8+ T cells sorted from blood, taken in a trial of the OX40 agonist ivuxolimab. The source of this sequence is an adult with an advanced solid tumor such as melanoma, head and neck, liver or kidney cancer. The chain uses TRBV5-1 and TRBJ1-4; D unclear. The CDR3 DNA is TGCGCCAGCAGCTTGGATCCGCAGAATGAAAAACTGTTTTTT. Translated: CASSLDPQNEKLFF.